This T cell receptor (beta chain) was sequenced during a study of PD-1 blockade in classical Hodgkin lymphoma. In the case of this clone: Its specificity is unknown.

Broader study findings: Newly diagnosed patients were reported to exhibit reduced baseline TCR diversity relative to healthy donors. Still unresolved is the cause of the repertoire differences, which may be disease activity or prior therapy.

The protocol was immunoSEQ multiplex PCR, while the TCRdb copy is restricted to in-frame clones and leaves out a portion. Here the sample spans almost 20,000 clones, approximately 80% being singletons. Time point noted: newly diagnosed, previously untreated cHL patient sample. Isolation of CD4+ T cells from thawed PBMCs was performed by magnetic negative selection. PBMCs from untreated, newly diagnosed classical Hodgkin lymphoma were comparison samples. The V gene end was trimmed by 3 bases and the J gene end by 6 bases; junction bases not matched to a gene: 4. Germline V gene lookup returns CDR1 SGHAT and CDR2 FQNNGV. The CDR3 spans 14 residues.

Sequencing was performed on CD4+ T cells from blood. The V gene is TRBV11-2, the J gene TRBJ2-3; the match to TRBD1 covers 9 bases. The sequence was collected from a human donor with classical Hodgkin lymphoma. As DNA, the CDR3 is TGTGCCAGCAGCTTCGGGACAGGGACCGATACGCAGTATTTT. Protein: CASSFGTGTDTQYF.